Listed here are 22 T cell receptor beta chains from one sample, sequenced in a study of beta chain features in type 1 diabetes. Expressed TCRB transcripts were sequenced after all isolated RNA was converted to cDNA. Assay used: immunoSEQ multiplex PCR; TCRdb lists only in-frame clones, some missing. The sample has fewer than 250,000 clones, about 63% seen once. Sequenced input: naive CD4+ T cells from blood. These receptors all stem from a young man in good health.

V and J are TRBV7-9 and TRBJ2-3; D is perhaps TRBD1 (7 bases). The length of the CDR3 is 17 residues. The V gene lost 4 bases and the J gene lost 2 bases, with 19 bases spanning the gap. Germline loops: CDR1 SEHNR, CDR2 FQNEAQ (reference sequence). The CDR3 nucleotides are TGTGCCAGCAGCTCCCCCCCAGGGGGGAGGAACACAGATACGCAGTATTTT. Translating gives CASSSPPGGRNTDTQYF.

The chain combines TRBV7-2 with TRBJ2-5; 8 nucleotides agree with TRBD1. In germline, CDR1 is SGHTA, CDR2 FQGNSA. The CDR3 has 13 amino acids. Trimming removed 6 bases from V and 5 bases from J; junction bases left unmatched: 5. The CDR3 DNA reads as TGTGCCAGCAGGGATGGACAGGGCGAGACCCAGTACTTC. The encoded protein is CASRDGQGETQYF.

V gene TRBV6-5 combines with J gene TRBJ2-3; D not resolved. Germline assignment: CDR1 MNHEY and CDR2 SVGAGI. The CDR3 covers 12 residues. Trimming removed 10 bases at V and 1 base at J, with 9 bases between. CDR3 DNA: TGTGCCATCAAGACCCGCACAGATACGCAGTATTTT. Translated, it gives CAIKTRTDTQYF.

V usage is TRBV10-1 and J usage is TRBJ1-6; D is perhaps TRBD1 (6 bases). Trimming left V 4 bases short and J 5 bases short, with 9 bases between. The CDR3 sequence is 14 residues long. The germline gives CDR1 WNHNN, CDR2 SYGVQD (reference sequence). The chain's CDR3 is CASSATGNNSPLHF. CDR3 coding DNA: TGCGCCAGCAGTGCTACAGGGAATAATTCACCCCTCCACTTT.

In regard to this clone: Additional DNA sequences in this sample encode the identical CDR3. This sequence joins TRBV30 and TRBJ2-1; tentatively, D is TRBD1 (6 bases). The germline CDR1 and CDR2 sequences are GTSNPN and SVGIG (reference sequence). V lost 5 bases and J lost 8, with 10 bases in between. The CDR3 has 11 amino acids. CDR3 nucleotide sequence: TGTGCCTGGGGGCAGGGGTATGAGCAGTTCTTC. Protein: CAWGQGYEQFF. The full variable domain, with the rest looked up from reference TRBV30 and TRBJ2-1, is SQTIHQWPATLVQPVGSPLSLECTVEGTSNPNLYWYRQAAGRGLQLLFYSVGIGQISSEVPQNLSASRPQDRQFILSSKKLLLSDSGFYLCAWGQGYEQFFGPGTRLTVL.

This chain joins TRBV7-8 and TRBJ2-1, with D possibly being TRBD2 (6 bases). This CDR3 has 17 residues. V was trimmed by 5 bases and J by 7 bases, leaving 24 bases between them. Looked up from germline, CDR1 is SGHVS and CDR2 is FQNEAQ. DNA for the CDR3: TGTGCCAGCAGCCGTATGACTGGCGGGAAATCGAGGAATGAGCAGTTCTTC. Translated, it gives CASSRMTGGKSRNEQFF.

In its sample, this clone was seen a few times. The CDR3 DNA reads as TGTGCCAGCAGCTTGGCTTTCCGGCCCCGGGGCGATGGCTACACCTTC. Its protein is CASSLAFRPRGDGYTF. V usage is TRBV5-6 and J usage is TRBJ1-2; TRBD1 is a possible D gene (5 bases). The CDR3 extends over 16 amino acids. Trimming pared 0 bases from V and 6 bases from J, leaving 18 bases between. Germline assignment: CDR1 SGHDT and CDR2 YYEEEE.

This rearrangement joins TRBV5-1 to TRBJ1-1; D is uncertain. V gave up 1 base and J gave up 1 base, with 8 bases separating them. Germline-derived CDR1 and CDR2 are SGHRS and YFSETQ. The CDR3 spans 14 residues. CDR3 amino acids: CASSLMRENTEAFF. CDR3 DNA: TGCGCCAGCAGCTTGATGAGAGAGAACACTGAAGCTTTCTTT.

The rearrangement uses TRBV28 and TRBJ2-3; D not certain. The ends were cut back, 5 bases at V and 0 bases at J, with 18 bases in the middle. The CDR3 is made up of 17 amino acids. Germline-derived CDR1 and CDR2 are MDHEN and SYDVKM. The CDR3 nucleotides are TGTGCCAGCAGTCCGGGCGGCCTAGGCTATAGCACAGATACGCAGTATTTT. Translated, it gives CASSPGGLGYSTDTQYF.

V is TRBV4-3 and J is TRBJ2-7; D unresolved. Germline-derived CDR1 and CDR2 are LGHNA and YSLEER. V was clipped by 3 bases and J by 5 bases, with 11 bases between them. This CDR3 is built from 13 residues. CDR3 bases: TGCGCCAGCAGCCAGGTATTAGGGAACGAGCAGTACTTC. Translating gives CASSQVLGNEQYF.

The genes are TRBV29-1 and TRBJ2-3; 7 positions agree with TRBD1. The CDR3 runs 15 residues. The ends lost 7 bases at V and 4 bases at J; junction bases unmatched: 14. Germline V gene lookup returns CDR1 SQVTM and CDR2 ANQGSEA. The CDR3 DNA sequence: TGCAGCGCCGCGAGATCGACAGGGCCCGCAGATACGCAGTATTTT. This gives the protein CSAARSTGPADTQYF.

The chain links TRBV5-1 to TRBJ2-2, with 9 bases identical to TRBD2. Germline V gene lookup returns CDR1 SGHRS and CDR2 YFSETQ. With 0 bases clipped from V and 2 bases from J, the junction kept 2 bases outside the gene matches. The CDR3 totals 16 residues. CDR3 residues: CASSLALAGNTGELFF. The CDR3 DNA reads as TGCGCCAGCAGCTTGGCTCTAGCGGGAAACACCGGGGAGCTGTTTTTT.

V gene TRBV5-6 combines with J gene TRBJ1-4; no definite D call. This CDR3 is 12 amino acids long. The ends were cut back, 2 bases at V and 7 bases at J, with 6 bases in the middle. Germline V CDR1 and CDR2: SGHDT, YYEEEE. CDR3 DNA: TGTGCCAGCAGCTTCAACAGTGAAAAACTGTTTTTT. Translated: CASSFNSEKLFF. Looking up the rest from reference TRBV5-6 and TRBJ1-4 gives the full variable domain: DAGVTQSPTHLIKTRGQQVTLRCSPKSGHDTVSWYQQALGQGPQFIFQYYEEEERQRGNFPDRFSGHQFPNYSSELNVNALLLGDSALYLCASSFNSEKLFFGSGTQLSVL.

The rearrangement joins TRBV27 to TRBJ1-1, with D hard to call. Trimming removed 1 base at V and 8 bases at J, with 11 bases between. This CDR3 comprises 13 residues. Germline V gene lookup returns CDR1 MNHEY and CDR2 SMNVEV (reference sequence). The CDR3 nucleotides read TGTGCCAGCAGTTTATTTCGGTTCGAAGAAGCTTTCTTT. Protein product: CASSLFRFEEAFF.

V and J are TRBV5-4 and TRBJ2-3; TRBD2 is a possible D gene (5 bases). Between the trimmed V and J ends, which lost 5 bases and 5 bases, there was a span of 12 bases. Germline CDR1 and CDR2: SGHNT and YYREEE (reference sequence). This CDR3 spans 13 amino acids. The CDR3 spells CASSRLLGDTQYF. The CDR3 DNA follows: TGTGCCAGCAGTAGGCTACTAGGAGATACGCAGTATTTT. Looking up the rest from reference TRBV5-4 and TRBJ2-3 gives the full variable domain: ETGVTQSPTHLIKTRGQQVTLRCSSQSGHNTVSWYQQALGQGPQFIFQYYREEENGRGNFPPRFSGLQFPNYSSELNVNALELDDSALYLCASSRLLGDTQYFGPGTRLTVL.

The J gene is TRBJ1-2, the V gene TRBV9; a weak D match, TRBD1 (6 bases). This CDR3 is 15 amino acids long. V was pared by 0 bases and J by 4 bases, with 13 bases between. From germline, CDR1 is SGDLS and CDR2 YYNGEE. CDR3 protein: CASSVGTGSSYGYTF. DNA for the CDR3: TGTGCCAGCAGCGTAGGAACAGGGAGTAGCTATGGCTACACCTTC.

On this clone itself: A junction boundary mismatches the germline segment, possibly from a read error. The chain couples TRBV2 to TRBJ1-4; 7 nucleotides match TRBD1. The CDR3 spans 11 residues. In germline, CDR1 is SNHLY, CDR2 FYNNEI. The CDR3 bases are TGTGCCAGCAGTTCTGGACAGGTTCGGACTTTT. Encoded protein: CASSSGQVRTF.

The chain employs TRBV7-2 and TRBJ2-7; D possibly corresponds to TRBD1 (6 bases). This CDR3 comprises 16 residues. CDR1 and CDR2 (germline): SGHTA, FQGNSA. Trimming left V 3 bases short and J 2 bases short, with 17 bases between. The CDR3 is CASSLNRVPLAYEQYF. The CDR3 nucleotides are TGTGCCAGCAGCTTGAACAGGGTACCCTTAGCCTACGAGCAGTACTTC.

The rearrangement joins TRBV10-1 to TRBJ2-3; a possible D gene is TRBD1 (6 bases). V gave up 3 bases and J gave up 4 bases, with 14 bases separating them. Germline CDR1 and CDR2: WNHNN and SYGVQD (reference sequence). The CDR3 runs to 15 residues. Written as DNA, the CDR3 is TGCGCCAGCAGTGAAATGGGGGCCGCTCCAGATACGCAGTATTTT. Translating it yields CASSEMGAAPDTQYF.

The chain joins TRBV30 to TRBJ1-1, with a weak D call TRBD1 (5 bases). The CDR3 runs 13 residues. Germline-derived CDR1 and CDR2 are GTSNPN and SVGIG (reference sequence). V was pared by 0 bases and J by 6 bases, with 11 bases between. CDR3 in amino acids: CAWSVLGGSEAFF. The CDR3 bases are TGTGCCTGGAGTGTATTGGGGGGATCTGAAGCTTTCTTT.

The chain carries TRBV29-1 and TRBJ2-7; TRBD1 agrees at 11 bases. The V and J ends lost 5 bases and 3 bases, in that order; junction bases with no gene match: 3. The CDR3 is 13 residues long. From germline, CDR1 is SQVTM and CDR2 ANQGSEA. The CDR3 is CSVSGTGGYEQYF. As DNA, the CDR3 is TGCAGCGTTTCCGGGACAGGGGGCTACGAGCAGTACTTC.

The chain is built from TRBV28 and TRBJ2-1, with 7 nucleotides matching TRBD2. This CDR3 is built from 15 residues. Germline lookup yields CDR1 MDHEN and CDR2 SYDVKM. V dropped 2 bases and J dropped 7; count of bases not matched to a gene: 8. The CDR3 here is CASSLRLAGKNEQFF. DNA for the CDR3: TGTGCCAGCAGTTTAAGACTAGCAGGAAAAAATGAGCAGTTCTTC.